Sequencing of this TCR beta chain was carried out in a study of blood T cell repertoires in COVID-19. Data came from immunoSEQ multiplex PCR; TCRdb stores just in-frame clones and leaves some out. The sample lists roughly 40,000 clones; approximately 85% were seen once. The V and J ends lost 5 bases and 4 bases respectively, with 14 bases between them. The CDR3 extends over 14 amino acids. Germline assignment: CDR1 MNHEY and CDR2 SMNVEV (reference sequence). This clone has just one count. Material: peripheral blood. This receptor was obtained from a human donor in a cohort sampled during active COVID-19. The rearrangement links TRBV27 to TRBJ2-5, with a possible D match to TRBD2 (6 bases). The chain's CDR3 is CASSIQGGLETQYF. For the CDR3, the DNA is TGTGCCAGCAGTATCCAAGGAGGGCTAGAGACCCAGTACTTC.